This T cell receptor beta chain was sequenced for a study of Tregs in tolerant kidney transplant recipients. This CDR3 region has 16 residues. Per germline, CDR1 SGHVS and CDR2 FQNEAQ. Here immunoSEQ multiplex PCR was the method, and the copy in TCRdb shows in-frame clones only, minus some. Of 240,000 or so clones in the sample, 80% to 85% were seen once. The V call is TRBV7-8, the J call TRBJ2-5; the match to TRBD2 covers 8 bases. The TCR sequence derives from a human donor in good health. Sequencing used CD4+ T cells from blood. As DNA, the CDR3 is TGTGCAACCCGCTCGCGACTAGCGCAAAAGGAGGAGACCCAGTACTTC. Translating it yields CATRSRLAQKEETQYF.